The rows below give T cell receptor beta chains drawn from one sample of a study of T cells after posttransplantation cyclophosphamide. The assay was immunoSEQ multiplex PCR, and TCRdb's table has in-frame clones only and misses some. The repertoire consists of tens of thousands of clones, none detected only once. What was sequenced was PBMCs. The receptor set was obtained from a man in his thirties or forties in good health and a related stem cell transplant donor. CDR3s include the opening cysteine and the closing phenylalanine or tryptophan. A D gene is named only where the DNA matches it firmly. Rows may omit the clone size; those that give it use once, few, many or a size class.

d_call: -; clone_size: many; v_call: TRBV12-3/TRBV12-4; j_call: TRBJ1-1; cdr3_nt: TGTGCCAGCAGTTTAGTCGGGGATGGGACTGAAGCTTTCTTT; cdr3_aa: CASSLVGDGTEAFF
d_call: TRBD1; clone_size: many; v_call: TRBV27; j_call: TRBJ1-6; cdr3_nt: TGTGCCAGCAGTTTAAGGCGAGACAGGGAAAATTCACCCCTCCACTTT; cdr3_aa: CASSLRRDRENSPLHF
d_call: -; clone_size: many; v_call: TRBV6-5; j_call: TRBJ2-7; cdr3_nt: TGTGCCAGCAGTTATTACCCCGGACAGGAGCAGTACTTC; cdr3_aa: CASSYYPGQEQYF
d_call: -; clone_size: many; v_call: TRBV7-9; j_call: TRBJ2-5; cdr3_nt: TGTGCCAGCAGCTTAGCTGAGCGGGAGACCCAGTACTTC; cdr3_aa: CASSLAERETQYF
d_call: -; clone_size: -; v_call: TRBV18; j_call: TRBJ1-4; cdr3_nt: TGTGCCAGCTCACTAGAACAGTTTAATAATGAAAAACTGTTTTTT; cdr3_aa: CASSLEQFNNEKLFF
d_call: -; clone_size: many; v_call: TRBV4-2; j_call: TRBJ1-2; cdr3_nt: TGTGCCAGCAGCCAACTCCAGGGAGGTTGGGAGGCCTATGGCTACACCTTC; cdr3_aa: CASSQLQGGWEAYGYTF
d_call: TRBD1; clone_size: many; v_call: TRBV28; j_call: TRBJ1-6; cdr3_nt: TGTGCCAGCACCAGGGGGTTTAATTCACCCCTCCACTTT; cdr3_aa: CASTRGFNSPLHF
d_call: -; clone_size: many; v_call: TRBV6-5; j_call: TRBJ1-1; cdr3_nt: TGTGCCAGCAGTTCCTTGACAGAGTTTAACACTGAAGCTTTCTTT; cdr3_aa: CASSSLTEFNTEAFF
d_call: TRBD2; clone_size: few; v_call: TRBV29-1; j_call: TRBJ2-3; cdr3_nt: TGCAGCGTTTCGACTAGCGGGGTGCGGGATACGCAGTATTTT; cdr3_aa: CSVSTSGVRDTQYF
d_call: TRBD2; clone_size: many; v_call: TRBV4-2; j_call: TRBJ2-3; cdr3_nt: TGTGCCAGCAGCTTTGAGGGGAGCGGGGGGGCCGGTGATACGCAGTATTTT; cdr3_aa: CASSFEGSGGAGDTQYF
d_call: TRBD2; clone_size: many; v_call: TRBV11-3; j_call: TRBJ2-1; cdr3_nt: TGTGCCAGCAGCTTAGACAGCGGGGGGGCCGGCTATGAGCAGTTCTTC; cdr3_aa: CASSLDSGGAGYEQFF
d_call: TRBD2; clone_size: many; v_call: TRBV19; j_call: TRBJ2-7; cdr3_nt: TGTGCCAGTAGTATGGGGGGGTTCGGGTACGAGCAGTACTTC; cdr3_aa: CASSMGGFGYEQYF
d_call: -; clone_size: many; v_call: TRBV7-6; j_call: TRBJ2-3; cdr3_nt: TGTGCCAGCAGCATTGAGGGTGGGCTAGCTATCACAGATACGCAGTATTTT; cdr3_aa: CASSIEGGLAITDTQYF
d_call: TRBD2; clone_size: -; v_call: TRBV5-4; j_call: TRBJ2-5; cdr3_nt: TGTGCCAGCAGCCGATCGACTAGCGGGGGGGCAATAGAGACCCAGTACTTC; cdr3_aa: CASSRSTSGGAIETQYF
d_call: -; clone_size: many; v_call: TRBV28; j_call: TRBJ1-2; cdr3_nt: TGTGCCACCAGGGAGGCGGCCTATGGCTACACCTTC; cdr3_aa: CATREAAYGYTF
d_call: -; clone_size: many; v_call: TRBV7-2; j_call: TRBJ2-5; cdr3_nt: TGTGCCAGCAGCTCCGGGGAGACCCAGTACTTC; cdr3_aa: CASSSGETQYF
d_call: -; clone_size: many; v_call: TRBV14; j_call: TRBJ1-1; cdr3_nt: TGTGCCAGCAGCCAAAGGGGGGGGCGCGGCGGAGCTTTCTTT; cdr3_aa: CASSQRGGRGGAFF
d_call: -; clone_size: many; v_call: TRBV24-1; j_call: TRBJ1-1; cdr3_nt: TGTGCCACCAGTGATTCCCTGGGGCGTGCTTTCTTT; cdr3_aa: CATSDSLGRAFF
d_call: TRBD1; clone_size: many; v_call: TRBV5-5; j_call: TRBJ1-5; cdr3_nt: TGTGCCAGCAGCTTGAAAGGGGCCAGGGGGGGCAATCAGCCCCAGCATTTT; cdr3_aa: CASSLKGARGGNQPQHF
d_call: -; clone_size: -; v_call: TRBV5-1; j_call: TRBJ2-1; cdr3_nt: TGCGCCAGCAAAAGGGGAGGCAACTCCTACAATGAGCAGTTCTTC; cdr3_aa: CASKRGGNSYNEQFF
d_call: -; clone_size: few; v_call: TRBV4-1; j_call: TRBJ1-1; cdr3_nt: TGCGCCAACAGCCAAGTGTTTGCGGAGAACACTGAAGCTTTCTTT; cdr3_aa: CANSQVFAENTEAFF
d_call: TRBD1; clone_size: few; v_call: TRBV11-3; j_call: TRBJ2-3; cdr3_nt: TGTGCCAGCAGCTTAGATCCGGGGGACAGGGGGACAGATACGCAGTATTTT; cdr3_aa: CASSLDPGDRGTDTQYF
d_call: -; clone_size: many; v_call: TRBV27; j_call: TRBJ1-2; cdr3_nt: TGTGCCAGCAGTTTATTGGGCTTCTATGGCTACACCTTC; cdr3_aa: CASSLLGFYGYTF
d_call: -; clone_size: many; v_call: TRBV6-1; j_call: TRBJ2-2; cdr3_nt: TGTGCCAGCGGCGGGACATACACCGGGGAGCTGTTTTTT; cdr3_aa: CASGGTYTGELFF
d_call: -; clone_size: many; v_call: TRBV7-9; j_call: TRBJ2-7; cdr3_nt: TGTGCCAGCACCCTCTCAAAGCCGGGGTTAAGGAACGAGCAGTACTTC; cdr3_aa: CASTLSKPGLRNEQYF
d_call: TRBD1; clone_size: many; v_call: TRBV7-3; j_call: TRBJ2-2; cdr3_nt: TGTGCCAGCAGCATCCAGGGGGCGAACACCGGGGAGCTGTTTTTT; cdr3_aa: CASSIQGANTGELFF